This is a list of T cell receptor beta chains from one sample in a study of identical twins. TCRdb re-called the 5' RACE reads through MiXCR, storing one row per CDR3 protein. This sample has a few hundred thousand distinct CDR3 sequences, with approximately 17% found just once. The specimen was naive T cells sorted from blood. These receptors were obtained from a man between 45 and 60 years old in good health. The CDR3 runs from the conserved cysteine through the conserved F or W. D genes are given only for firm matches. Rows give clone size only sometimes, using once, few, many, or a class for an expanded clone.

>TRBJ2-3|-|TRBD1|TRBV11-2
TGTGCCAGCAGCCGACAGGGGAGGAGCACAGATACGCAGTATTTT
CASSRQGRSTDTQYF
>TRBJ2-1|-|-|TRBV7-9
TGTGCCAGCAGCTTAGAGGTCTCCTTCAATGAGCAGTTCTTC
CASSLEVSFNEQFF
>TRBJ2-7|-|-|TRBV10-3
TGTGCCATCAGTGCGCGGGAATTCACCTACGAGCAGTACTTC
CAISAREFTYEQYF
>TRBJ2-1|few|TRBD2|TRBV5-1
TGCGCCAGCAGCGGGACTAGCGACCCCGAGCAGTTCTTC
CASSGTSDPEQFF
>TRBJ2-7|-|-|TRBV5-5
TGTGCCAGCAGCTTGGGACAGGACGAGCAGTACTTC
CASSLGQDEQYF
>TRBJ1-2|many|-|TRBV7-9
TGTGCCAGCAGCTTTCAAGAGAGGGGAATTTATGGCTACACCTTC
CASSFQERGIYGYTF
>TRBJ2-7|many|-|TRBV20-1
TGCAGTGGAACCAGGCAGGTGAGCTCCTACGAGCAGTACTTC
CSGTRQVSSYEQYF
>TRBJ2-1|many|TRBD2|TRBV19
TGTGCCAGTAGTATTAAATTGCCGGGAGGGCCCAATGAGCAGTTCTTC
CASSIKLPGGPNEQFF
>TRBJ1-4|many|-|TRBV4-1
TGCGCCAGCAGAGCCGTCGGGTCCTTAAATGAAAAACTGTTTTTT
CASRAVGSLNEKLFF
>TRBJ1-3|few|-|TRBV18
TGTGCCAGCTCACCAAGTTCTGGAAACACCATATATTTT
CASSPSSGNTIYF
>TRBJ2-5|many|-|TRBV27
TGTGCCAGCAGTTTATATGGATTCCAAGAGACCCAGTACTTC
CASSLYGFQETQYF
>TRBJ2-1|few|-|TRBV12-3/TRBV12-4
TGTGCCAGCAGTTTAAGCCTAGGAGCAAATGAGCAGTTCTTC
CASSLSLGANEQFF
>TRBJ1-6|-|TRBD1|TRBV5-6
TGTGCCAGCAGACCCGGGACAGGGGTTTCACCCCTCCACTTT
CASRPGTGVSPLHF
>TRBJ2-5|many|-|TRBV18
TGTGCCAGCTCATCCTTGGACATGTTAGGGTACTTC
CASSSLDMLGYF
>TRBJ1-3|few|-|TRBV27
TGTGCCAGCAGTAGATCAGGGGACTCTGGAAACACCATATATTTT
CASSRSGDSGNTIYF
>TRBJ2-2|-|-|TRBV4-1
TGCGCCAGCAGCCGGGGTGGGAGGTCAGGCACCGGGGAGCTGTTTTTT
CASSRGGRSGTGELFF
>TRBJ2-2|few|TRBD2|TRBV28
TGTGCCAGCAGTTTAACTAGCGGGGGAGCCGGGGAGCTGTTTTTT
CASSLTSGGAGELFF
>TRBJ1-1|few|TRBD1|TRBV7-9
TGTGCCAGCCGACCTACAGGGGGTAACACTGAAGCTTTCTTT
CASRPTGGNTEAFF
>TRBJ2-3|-|TRBD2|TRBV6-1
TGTGCCAGCAGGCCCTATCTAGCGGGGGGGACAGATACGCAGTATTTT
CASRPYLAGGTDTQYF
>TRBJ2-7|few|TRBD1|TRBV9
TGTGCCAGCAGCGTATCCGGGACAGGGGGAATATACGAGCAGTACTTC
CASSVSGTGGIYEQYF
>TRBJ2-7|few|TRBD2|TRBV5-1
TGCGCCAGCAGCTTGTTTTCTAGCGGGGGACCCTACGAGCAGTACTTC
CASSLFSSGGPYEQYF
>TRBJ2-5|-|-|TRBV5-1
TGCGCCAGCAGCTTGGGACCGTACCAGTACTTC
CASSLGPYQYF
>TRBJ2-7|-|-|TRBV28
TGTGCCAGCGGGATCTCCTACGAGCAGTACTTC
CASGISYEQYF
>TRBJ2-3|few|TRBD1|TRBV4-1
TGCGCCAGCAGCCCTGGACAGGGGGAAAGAGATACGCAGTATTTT
CASSPGQGERDTQYF
>TRBJ2-2|many|-|TRBV4-1
TGCGCCAGCAGCCTCCGGACGGAGATCACCGGGGAGCTGTTTTTT
CASSLRTEITGELFF
>TRBJ2-2|-|-|TRBV4-3
TGCGCCAGCGGACACGGGGGATTAGAGACCGGGGAGCTGTTTTTT
CASGHGGLETGELFF
>TRBJ2-2|many|-|TRBV7-2
TGTGCCAGCAGCTTAGTAACGAACACCGGGGAGCTGTTTTTT
CASSLVTNTGELFF
>TRBJ2-7|-|TRBD1|TRBV10-3
TGTGCCATCAGCGGGACAGGGCCCTCCTACGAGCAGTACTTC
CAISGTGPSYEQYF
>TRBJ2-5|many|TRBD1|TRBV10-3
TGTGCCATCAGTCCCGGGACAGGGACCCAAGAGACCCAGTACTTC
CAISPGTGTQETQYF
>TRBJ1-1|-|-|TRBV2
TGTGCCAGCACCTCCACTGAAGCTTTCTTT
CASTSTEAFF
>TRBJ2-7|-|-|TRBV7-6
TGTGCCAGCAGCTTAGATCACGGGAACTCCTACGAGCAGTACTTC
CASSLDHGNSYEQYF
>TRBJ2-5|-|TRBD1|TRBV12-3/TRBV12-4
TGTGCCAGCAGTGCAACCTTCGGGGACAGGGGCGGAGAGACCCAGTACTTC
CASSATFGDRGGETQYF
>TRBJ1-3|-|-|TRBV6-1
TGTGCCAGCAGTCCCGGGCGGGGGAGTGGTGGAAACACCATATATTTT
CASSPGRGSGGNTIYF
>TRBJ1-2|-|TRBD1|TRBV6-5
TGTGCCAGCAGTTCGATGAGGGACAGGAGAACCCGGTCTAACTATGGCTACACCTTC
CASSSMRDRRTRSNYGYTF
>TRBJ1-1|many|-|TRBV6-6
TGTGCCAGCAGTATACCGCAGGGTACTGAAGCTTTCTTT
CASSIPQGTEAFF
>TRBJ2-3|few|TRBD2|TRBV7-6
TGTGCCAGCAGCTTAGGAGCGGGGGGGTCCCAAGATACGCAGTATTTT
CASSLGAGGSQDTQYF